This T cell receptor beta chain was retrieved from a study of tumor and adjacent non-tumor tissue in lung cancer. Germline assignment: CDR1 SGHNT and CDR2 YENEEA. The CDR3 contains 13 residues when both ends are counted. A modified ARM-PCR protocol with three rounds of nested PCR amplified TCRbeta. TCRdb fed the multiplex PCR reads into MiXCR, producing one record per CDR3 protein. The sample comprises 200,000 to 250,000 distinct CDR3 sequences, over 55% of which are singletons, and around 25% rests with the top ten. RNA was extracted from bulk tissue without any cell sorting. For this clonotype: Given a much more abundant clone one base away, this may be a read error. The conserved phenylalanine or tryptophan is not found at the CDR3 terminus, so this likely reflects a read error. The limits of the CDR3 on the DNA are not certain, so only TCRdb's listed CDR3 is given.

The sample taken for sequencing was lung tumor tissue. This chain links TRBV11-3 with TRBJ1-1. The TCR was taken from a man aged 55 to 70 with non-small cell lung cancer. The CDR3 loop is CASSFGVNTEPFL.